In its sample, the clone carrying this T cell receptor (beta chain) was seen once. These data come from a study of blood T cell repertoires in COVID-19. Background on the study: Specimens from acute and convalescent COVID-19 originated in the United States, Italy and Spain. PBMCs, B-cell-depleted T cells, or T cells provided the cDNA or gDNA that made up the material.

The CDR3 has 13 amino acids. Deletions cut 7 bases from V and 4 bases from J, with 13 bases between. Germline CDR1 LGHDT, CDR2 YNNKEL (reference sequence). TCRdb's copy holds only in-frame clones and misses some; the assay was immunoSEQ multiplex PCR. The table has approximately 110,000 clones, less than 85% seen once; the top ten hold about 18%. Sequenced sample: peripheral blood. The V and J genes are TRBV3-1 (or the pseudogene TRBV3-2) and TRBJ1-1; maybe TRBD1 (5 bases). The receptor was derived from a woman aged 55-75 years with acute or convalescent COVID-19. The CDR3 coding sequence is TGTGCCAGCACCGCCCAGGGCGTCACTGAAGCTTTCTTT. This encodes CASTAQGVTEAFF.